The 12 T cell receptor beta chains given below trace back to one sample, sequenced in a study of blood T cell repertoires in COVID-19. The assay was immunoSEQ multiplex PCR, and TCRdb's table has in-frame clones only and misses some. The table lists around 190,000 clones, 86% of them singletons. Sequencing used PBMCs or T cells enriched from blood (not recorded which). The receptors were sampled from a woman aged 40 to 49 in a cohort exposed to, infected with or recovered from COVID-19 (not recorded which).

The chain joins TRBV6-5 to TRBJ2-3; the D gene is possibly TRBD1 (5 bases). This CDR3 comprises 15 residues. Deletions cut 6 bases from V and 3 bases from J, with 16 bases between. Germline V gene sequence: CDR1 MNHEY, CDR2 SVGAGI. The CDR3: CASSATGGLTDTQYF. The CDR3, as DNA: TGTGCCAGCAGCGCCACAGGTGGGTTAACAGATACGCAGTATTTT.

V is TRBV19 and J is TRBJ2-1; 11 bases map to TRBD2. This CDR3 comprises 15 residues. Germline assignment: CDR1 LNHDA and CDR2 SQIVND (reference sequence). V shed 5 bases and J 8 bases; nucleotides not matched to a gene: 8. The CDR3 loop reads CASSWPTSGTDEQFF. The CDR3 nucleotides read TGTGCCAGTAGTTGGCCGACTAGCGGGACCGATGAGCAGTTCTTC.

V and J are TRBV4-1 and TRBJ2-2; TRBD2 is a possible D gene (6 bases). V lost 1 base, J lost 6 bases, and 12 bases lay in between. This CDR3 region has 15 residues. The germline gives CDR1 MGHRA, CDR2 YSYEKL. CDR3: CASSQGPSEAGELFF. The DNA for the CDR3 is TGCGCCAGCAGCCAAGGGCCTAGCGAAGCCGGGGAGCTGTTTTTT.

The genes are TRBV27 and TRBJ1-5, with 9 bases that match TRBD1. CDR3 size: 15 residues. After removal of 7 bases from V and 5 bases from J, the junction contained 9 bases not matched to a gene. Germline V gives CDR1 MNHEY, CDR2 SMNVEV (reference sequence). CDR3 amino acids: CASKRRDRDDQPQHF. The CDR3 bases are TGTGCCAGCAAACGGAGGGACAGGGACGATCAGCCCCAGCATTTT.

CDR3 nucleotide sequence: TGTGCCAGCAGCCCGGGACAGGGAGTTAATGAGCAGTTCTTC. Translated: CASSPGQGVNEQFF. V and J are TRBV9 and TRBJ2-1; 9 positions match TRBD1. Trimming at V came to 4 bases and at J to 7 bases, leaving 6 bases not matched to a gene. The germline V gene encodes CDR1 SGDLS and CDR2 YYNGEE. This CDR3 has 14 residues.

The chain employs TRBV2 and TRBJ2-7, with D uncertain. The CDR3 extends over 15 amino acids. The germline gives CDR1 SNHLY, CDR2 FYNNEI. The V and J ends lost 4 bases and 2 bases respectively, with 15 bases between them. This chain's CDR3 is CASSAVWSLTYEQYF. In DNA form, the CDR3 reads TGTGCCAGCAGTGCGGTATGGTCCCTCACCTACGAGCAGTACTTC.

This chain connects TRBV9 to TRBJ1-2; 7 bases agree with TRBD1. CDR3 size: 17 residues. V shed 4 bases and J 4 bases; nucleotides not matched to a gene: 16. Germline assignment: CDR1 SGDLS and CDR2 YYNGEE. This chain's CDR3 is CASSLPRGQVKSYGYTF. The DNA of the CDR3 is TGTGCCAGCAGCTTACCGAGAGGACAGGTTAAGAGCTATGGCTACACCTTC.

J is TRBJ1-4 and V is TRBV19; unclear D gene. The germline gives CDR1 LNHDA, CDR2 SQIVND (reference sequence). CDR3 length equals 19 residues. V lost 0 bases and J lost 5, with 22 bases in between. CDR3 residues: CASSIEDTPIHGKNEKLFF. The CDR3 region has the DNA TGTGCCAGTAGTATAGAGGATACTCCAATTCACGGGAAAAATGAAAAACTGTTTTTT.

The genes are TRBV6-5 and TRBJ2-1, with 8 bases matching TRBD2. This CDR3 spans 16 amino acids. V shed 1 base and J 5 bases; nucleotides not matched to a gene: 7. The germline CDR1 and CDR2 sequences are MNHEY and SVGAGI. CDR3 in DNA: TGTGCCAGCAGTTACTGGACGGGAGGGCCTCACAATGAGCAGTTCTTC. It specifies CASSYWTGGPHNEQFF.

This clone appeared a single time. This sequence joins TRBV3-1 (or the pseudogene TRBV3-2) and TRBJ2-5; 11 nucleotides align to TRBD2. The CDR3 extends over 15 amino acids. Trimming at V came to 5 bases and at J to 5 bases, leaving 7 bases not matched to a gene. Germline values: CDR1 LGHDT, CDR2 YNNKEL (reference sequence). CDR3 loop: CASSVSGGAVETQYF. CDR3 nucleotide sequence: TGTGCCAGCAGCGTTAGCGGGGGGGCGGTTGAGACCCAGTACTTC.

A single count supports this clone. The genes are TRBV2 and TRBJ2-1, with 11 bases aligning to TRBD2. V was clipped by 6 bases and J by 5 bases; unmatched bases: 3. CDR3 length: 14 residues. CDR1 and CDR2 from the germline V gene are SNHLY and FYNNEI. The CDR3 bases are TGTGCCAGCAGGGGGACTAGCGGAAACAATGAGCAGTTCTTC. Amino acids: CASRGTSGNNEQFF.

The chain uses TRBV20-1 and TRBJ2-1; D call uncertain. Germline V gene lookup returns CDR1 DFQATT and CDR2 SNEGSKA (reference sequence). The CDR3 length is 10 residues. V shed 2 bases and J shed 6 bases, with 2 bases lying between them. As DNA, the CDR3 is TGCAGTGCTAGACTCAATGAGCAGTTCTTC. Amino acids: CSARLNEQFF.